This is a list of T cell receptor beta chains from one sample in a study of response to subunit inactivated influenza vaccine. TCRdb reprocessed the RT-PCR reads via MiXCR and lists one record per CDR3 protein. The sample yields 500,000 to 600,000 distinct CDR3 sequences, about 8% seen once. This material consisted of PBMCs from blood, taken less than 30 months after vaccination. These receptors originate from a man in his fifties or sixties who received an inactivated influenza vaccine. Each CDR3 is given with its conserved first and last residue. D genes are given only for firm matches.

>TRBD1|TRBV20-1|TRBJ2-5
CSVPPRTGKETQYF
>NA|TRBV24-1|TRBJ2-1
CATSEVDSNEQFF
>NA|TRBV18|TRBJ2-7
CASSPQERGEQYF
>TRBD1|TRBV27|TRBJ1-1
CASSWGLDRGAEAFF
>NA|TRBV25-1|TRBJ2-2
CASSEPGPTGELFF
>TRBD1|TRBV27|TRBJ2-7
CASSLWGTGGEEQYF
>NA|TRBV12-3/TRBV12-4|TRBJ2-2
CASRRGGELFF
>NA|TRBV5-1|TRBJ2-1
CASSLKYDRGISGINEQFF
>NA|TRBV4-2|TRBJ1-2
CASSQKDSNYGYTF
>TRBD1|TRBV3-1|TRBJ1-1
CASSPGPWEDREDEAFF
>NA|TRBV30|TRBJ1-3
CAWSIGVSGNTIYF
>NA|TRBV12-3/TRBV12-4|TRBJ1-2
CASSTQGFNGYTF
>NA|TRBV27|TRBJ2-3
CASSFWVTDTQYF
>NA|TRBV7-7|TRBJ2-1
CASSLAGKSNEQFF
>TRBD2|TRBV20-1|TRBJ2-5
CSARGTSFQETQYF
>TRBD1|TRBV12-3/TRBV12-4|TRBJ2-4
CASSQSPGQQNIQYF
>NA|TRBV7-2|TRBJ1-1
CASSPMEGGTEAFF